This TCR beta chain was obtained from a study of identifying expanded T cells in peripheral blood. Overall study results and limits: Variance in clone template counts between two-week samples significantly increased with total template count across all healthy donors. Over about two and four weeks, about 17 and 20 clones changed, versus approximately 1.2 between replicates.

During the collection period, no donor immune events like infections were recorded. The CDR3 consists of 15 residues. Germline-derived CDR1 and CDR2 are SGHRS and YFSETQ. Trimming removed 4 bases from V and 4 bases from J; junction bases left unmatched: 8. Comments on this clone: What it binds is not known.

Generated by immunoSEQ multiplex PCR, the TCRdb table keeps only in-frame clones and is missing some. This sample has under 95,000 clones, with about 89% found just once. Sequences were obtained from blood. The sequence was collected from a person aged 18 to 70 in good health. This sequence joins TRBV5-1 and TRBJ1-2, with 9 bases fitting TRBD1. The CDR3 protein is CASSPGGQGTYGYTF. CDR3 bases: TGCGCCAGCAGCCCCGGCGGACAGGGGACCTATGGCTACACCTTC.